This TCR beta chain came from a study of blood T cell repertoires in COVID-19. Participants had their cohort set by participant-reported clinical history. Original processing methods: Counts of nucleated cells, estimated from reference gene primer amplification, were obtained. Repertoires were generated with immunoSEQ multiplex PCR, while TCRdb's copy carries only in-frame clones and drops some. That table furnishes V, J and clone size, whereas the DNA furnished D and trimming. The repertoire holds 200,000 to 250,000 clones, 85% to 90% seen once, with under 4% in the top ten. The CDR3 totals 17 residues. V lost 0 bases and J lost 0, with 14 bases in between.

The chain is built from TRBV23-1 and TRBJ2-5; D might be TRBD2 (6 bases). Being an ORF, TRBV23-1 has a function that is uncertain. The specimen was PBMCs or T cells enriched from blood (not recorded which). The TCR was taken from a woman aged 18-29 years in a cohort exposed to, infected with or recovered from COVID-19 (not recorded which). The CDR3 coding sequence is TGCGCCAGCAGTCAATCTGGCGGGGTCCGTCACCAAGAGACCCAGTACTTC. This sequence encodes CASSQSGGVRHQETQYF.